These 23 T cell receptor beta chains were all obtained from the same sample, sequenced in a study of cytomegalovirus exposure and HLA in healthy donors (dated 2017 in TCRdb). The library was generated by the immunoSEQ multiplex PCR assay. The multiplex PCR relied on a mix of 60 forward primers for TCR Vbeta segments and 13 reverse primers for TCR Jbeta segments. Imported from immuneACCESS, the table was reduced by TCRdb to in-frame sequences with V and J called. These copies leave out some clones; in studies compared against another copy, an unresolved V gene accounts for under half, and the cause of the remainder is not known. The sample has some 180,000 clones on record, more than 85% of them singletons. The top ten hold around 0.21% of the sample. The specimen sequenced was PBMCs. These TCRs come from a girl in the first two years of life in good health and CMV-seronegative.

The gene calls are TRBV10-3 and TRBJ1-1; D unclear. CDR1 and CDR2 (germline): ENHRY, SYGVKD. This CDR3 has 14 residues. V was clipped by 10 bases and J by 0 bases, with 15 bases between them. CDR3 in amino acids: CATAISDMNTEAFF. In nucleotides, the CDR3 is TGTGCCACCGCGATCTCAGACATGAACACTGAAGCTTTCTTT.

CDR3: CASSPSSGRAIGYEQYF. The CDR3 DNA reads as TGTGCCAGCAGCCCCTCTAGCGGGAGGGCCATCGGCTACGAGCAGTACTTC. J is TRBJ2-7 and V is TRBV27, with 12 nucleotides matching TRBD2. This CDR3 comprises 17 residues. Germline assignment: CDR1 MNHEY and CDR2 SMNVEV (reference sequence). V dropped 6 bases and J dropped 3; count of bases not matched to a gene: 12.

This clone came up once. The chain employs TRBV7-2 and TRBJ1-2; D is unclear. V dropped 1 base and J dropped 8 bases, with 14 bases sitting between them. The CDR3 is 14 amino acids. The germline CDR1 and CDR2 sequences are SGHTA and FQGNSA. This chain's CDR3 is CASSLVTVSGGYTF. In nucleotides, the CDR3 is TGTGCCAGCAGCTTAGTGACTGTGTCCGGCGGCTACACCTTC.

This CDR3 reads CSARVGVGQHF. The DNA of the CDR3 is TGCAGTGCGCGGGTCGGCGTGGGCCAGCATTTT. The V call is TRBV20-1, the J call TRBJ1-5, with D unresolved. CDR3 length: 11 amino acids. Trimming took 6 bases from V and 12 from J, leaving 15 bases between them. From germline, CDR1 is DFQATT and CDR2 SNEGSKA (reference sequence).

The genes are TRBV6-5 and TRBJ2-4; perhaps TRBD2 as D (5 bases). Deletions cut 6 bases from V and 3 bases from J, with 12 bases between. Germline lookup yields CDR1 MNHEY and CDR2 SVGAGI. The CDR3 spans 14 residues. CDR3 nucleotides: TGTGCCAGCAGCGCCGGACTGTTCAAAAACATTCAGTACTTC. This gives the protein CASSAGLFKNIQYF.

This clone was detected only once. The CDR3 DNA sequence: TGTGCCAGCAGCGACATAGGAGGGATTGAAGGCTACACCTTC. Protein: CASSDIGGIEGYTF. The rearrangement links TRBV5-5 to TRBJ1-2; D uncertain. Germline V gene sequence: CDR1 SGHKS, CDR2 YYEKEE (reference sequence). V lost 4 bases to trimming and J lost 8 bases, with 18 bases between them. This CDR3 region has 14 residues.

The chain carries TRBV27 and TRBJ2-1, with TRBD2 identical over 10 bases. CDR1 is MNHEY and CDR2 is SMNVEV in the germline V gene (reference sequence). CDR3 length: 15 residues. The V and J ends lost 5 bases and 4 bases, in that order; junction bases with no gene match: 5. The CDR3 is CASSPSSGGYNEQFF. The CDR3 DNA is TGTGCCAGCAGTCCTTCTAGCGGGGGATACAATGAGCAGTTCTTC.

The J gene is TRBJ2-1, the V gene TRBV6-6, with 11 bases lining up with TRBD2. Germline V CDR1 and CDR2: MNHNY, SVGAGI (reference sequence). The CDR3 covers 16 residues. J gave up 8 bases and V 6 bases, and 12 bases lay outside the gene matches. CDR3 in amino acids: CASRPVTSGDRYEQFF. The CDR3 DNA follows: TGTGCCAGCAGACCTGTGACTAGCGGGGACCGATATGAGCAGTTCTTC.

The chain uses TRBV29-1 and TRBJ2-3; the D is unclear. CDR3 length: 15 amino acids. Looked up from germline, CDR1 is SQVTM and CDR2 is ANQGSEA. The V gene lost 3 bases and the J gene lost 0 bases, with 13 bases spanning the gap. The CDR3 DNA follows: TGCAGCGTTGAGGTGCGCGGAAGGAGCACAGATACGCAGTATTTT. Its protein is CSVEVRGRSTDTQYF.

The J gene is TRBJ1-5, the V gene TRBV5-6; weak D call: TRBD1 (5 bases). The CDR3 is 13 amino acids. Between the trimmed V and J ends, which lost 2 bases and 2 bases, there was a span of 5 bases. CDR1 is SGHDT, CDR2 YYEEEE, per germline. As DNA, the CDR3 is TGTGCCAGCAGCTTCAGGGGCAATCAGCCCCAGCATTTT. It yields the protein CASSFRGNQPQHF.

V gene TRBV7-9 combines with J gene TRBJ2-5; the match to TRBD2 covers 7 bases. This CDR3 has 18 residues. The V segment lost 4 bases and the J segment 2 bases; nucleotides outside the gene matches: 16. Per germline, CDR1 SEHNR and CDR2 FQNEAQ (reference sequence). The CDR3 region has the DNA TGTGCCAGCAGCTCGATTACTACCCTACTAGCGTCACAAGAGACCCAGTACTTC. Amino acid sequence: CASSSITTLLASQETQYF. The full variable domain, with the rest looked up from reference TRBV7-9 and TRBJ2-5, is DTGVSQNPRHKITKRGQNVTFRCDPISEHNRLYWYRQTLGQGPEFLTYFQNEAQLEKSRLLSDRFSAERPKGSFSTLEIQRTEQGDSAMYLCASSSITTLLASQETQYFGPGTRLLVL.

The chain recombines TRBV5-6 with TRBJ2-1; D perhaps matches TRBD2 (5 bases). There are 15 residues in the CDR3. With 1 base removed from V and 3 bases from J, the gap between germline ends came to 11 bases. Looked up from germline, CDR1 is SGHDT and CDR2 is YYEEEE. The CDR3 DNA sequence: TGTGCCAGCAGCTTGTCGGGGATTCTCTACAATGAGCAGTTCTTC. It translates to CASSLSGILYNEQFF. Complete variable domain (other parts from reference TRBV5-6 and TRBJ2-1): DAGVTQSPTHLIKTRGQQVTLRCSPKSGHDTVSWYQQALGQGPQFIFQYYEEEERQRGNFPDRFSGHQFPNYSSELNVNALLLGDSALYLCASSLSGILYNEQFFGPGTRLTVL.

V is TRBV7-9 and J is TRBJ2-7, with 7 bases identical to TRBD1. This CDR3 is 14 amino acids long. V lost 5 bases, J lost 7 bases, and 11 bases stayed unmatched. Germline CDR1 reads SEHNR; CDR2 reads FQNEAQ (reference sequence). CDR3 DNA: TGTGCCAGCAGCCCCGGGACAGCGAGCCTTGAGCAGTACTTC. Translated: CASSPGTASLEQYF.

The CDR3 DNA sequence: TGCGCCAGCAGGGCCAGACTAGCCACCGGGGAGCTGTTTTTT. It codes for CASRARLATGELFF. The gene calls are TRBV10-1 and TRBJ2-2; 7 positions agree with TRBD2. With 6 bases clipped from V and 4 bases from J, the junction kept 5 bases outside the gene matches. Germline-derived CDR1 and CDR2 are WNHNN and SYGVQD (reference sequence). The CDR3 has 14 amino acids.

V is TRBV5-1 and J is TRBJ2-3, with TRBD2 matching over 8 bases. The V gene's germline CDR1 is SGHRS and CDR2 YFSETQ. The V gene end was trimmed by 3 bases and the J gene end by 6 bases; junction bases not matched to a gene: 12. The CDR3 length is 16 residues. The CDR3 DNA sequence: TGCGCCAGCAGCTACTCATCGGGGGGGCCGTTCGATACGCAGTATTTT. This encodes CASSYSSGGPFDTQYF.

V and J are TRBV5-3 and TRBJ2-1; TRBD2 is a possible D gene (6 bases). TRBV5-3 is known as an ORF, though its function is uncertain. V was clipped by 0 bases and J by 3 bases, with 10 bases between them. The CDR3 loop spans 15 amino acids. CDR3 DNA: TGTGCCAGAAGCTTGGCGGCGGGGTACTACAATGAGCAGTTCTTC. Translation gives CARSLAAGYYNEQFF.

This clone was counted once. This chain uses TRBV6-5 with TRBJ2-7; D might be TRBD1 (6 bases). Trimming pared 7 bases from V and 3 bases from J, leaving 19 bases between. CDR1 MNHEY and CDR2 SVGAGI come from the germline V gene. This CDR3 comprises 15 residues. CDR3 in amino acids: CASTFRGSSNYEQYF. The CDR3 nucleotides read TGTGCCAGCACCTTTAGGGGGTCCTCAAACTACGAGCAGTACTTC.

The chain joins TRBV15 to TRBJ1-5; tentatively, D is TRBD1 (5 bases). CDR1 and CDR2 (germline): LNHNV, YYDKDF (reference sequence). CDR3 length equals 14 residues. V was cut by 0 bases and J by 6 bases, with 9 bases left in between. CDR3 sequence reads: CATSRDGGSQPQHF. The CDR3, as DNA: TGTGCCACCAGCAGAGATGGGGGGAGTCAGCCCCAGCATTTT.

The J gene is TRBJ2-1, the V gene TRBV30; no clear D gene. Germline V gene data show CDR1 as GTSNPN and CDR2 as SVGIG (reference sequence). Trimming shortened V by 4 bases and J by 6 bases, and 13 bases separated the two germline ends. The CDR3 contains 13 residues. The CDR3 region is CAWNLVAANEQFF. As DNA, the CDR3 is TGTGCCTGGAATCTAGTTGCCGCCAATGAGCAGTTCTTC.

The chain is built from TRBV4-1 and TRBJ1-2; 8 positions agree with TRBD1. This CDR3 contains 15 residues. CDR1 and CDR2 (germline): MGHRA, YSYEKL. The V gene end was trimmed by 1 base and the J gene end by 5 bases; junction bases not matched to a gene: 6. The CDR3 is CASSQVGQGAYGYTF. The CDR3 coding sequence is TGCGCCAGCAGCCAAGTCGGGCAGGGGGCTTATGGCTACACCTTC.

The chain employs TRBV7-9 and TRBJ1-1, with TRBD1 as a possible D gene (5 bases). Trimming stripped 5 bases from V and 1 base from J, with 17 bases between. The CDR3 covers 16 residues. Germline V gives CDR1 SEHNR, CDR2 FQNEAQ (reference sequence). Written as DNA, the CDR3 is TGTGCCAGCAGCCCTCCCTTGACAGAACAGAACACTGAAGCTTTCTTT. Amino acids: CASSPPLTEQNTEAFF.

The chain recombines TRBV18 with TRBJ2-7, with TRBD2 matching over 15 bases. V lost 1 base to trimming and J lost 2 bases; unmatched junction nucleotides: 6. The CDR3 totals 18 residues. CDR1 is KGHSH and CDR2 is LQKENI in the germline V gene. CDR3 region: CASSPRGLAGGETYEQYF. CDR3 bases: TGTGCCAGCTCACCACGAGGACTAGCGGGAGGGGAAACCTACGAGCAGTACTTC.

The chain joins TRBV29-1 to TRBJ2-1; perhaps TRBD2 as D (7 bases). The CDR3 is 12 amino acids. In germline, CDR1 is SQVTM, CDR2 ANQGSEA. The V end was cut by 6 bases, the J end by 10 bases, with 16 bases between. CDR3 amino acids: CSVRLGGVEQFF. Written as DNA, the CDR3 is TGCAGCGTGAGACTAGGGGGGGTCGAGCAGTTCTTC.